A single sample gave rise to the 29 T cell receptor beta chains below, sequenced in a study of blood T cell repertoires in COVID-19. Only in-frame clones appear in the TCRdb table, and some are missing; sequencing was by immunoSEQ multiplex PCR. The data hold approximately 260,000 clones, with 70% to 90% observed a single time. The sequencing input was PBMCs or T cells enriched from blood (not recorded which). These receptors came from a woman aged 50 to 60 who had been exposed to COVID-19.

This chain joins TRBV9 and TRBJ2-3; D remains unclear. The V gene lost 0 bases and the J gene lost 1 base, with 6 bases spanning the gap. Germline V gene data show CDR1 as SGDLS and CDR2 as YYNGEE. This CDR3 region has 14 residues. DNA for the CDR3: TGTGCCAGCAGCGTAGTGCAGGGCACAGATACGCAGTATTTT. Amino acid sequence: CASSVVQGTDTQYF.

V and J are TRBV19 and TRBJ2-6; D ambiguous. The CDR3 loop spans 15 amino acids. CDR1 and CDR2 from the germline V gene are LNHDA and SQIVND (reference sequence). V lost 4 bases and J 0 bases, leaving 7 bases between the germline ends. CDR3 coding DNA: TGTGCCAGTAGTACCCCAGTCTCTGGGGCCAACGTCCTGACTTTC. Translating gives CASSTPVSGANVLTF.

The chain joins TRBV3-1 (or the pseudogene TRBV3-2) to TRBJ2-3; D is ambiguous. CDR1 is LGHDT, CDR2 YNNKEL, per germline (reference sequence). V was pared by 0 bases and J by 2 bases, with 9 bases between. The CDR3 is made up of 15 amino acids. CDR3 coding DNA: TGTGCCAGCAGCCAAGAATATGCGTTCACAGATACGCAGTATTTT. Its protein is CASSQEYAFTDTQYF.

The chain is built from TRBV5-1 and TRBJ1-3, with 10 bases aligning to TRBD1. The germline V gene has CDR1 SGHRS and CDR2 YFSETQ. The junction had 10 bases not matched to a gene; V was cut back by 7 bases and J by 9 bases. The CDR3 covers 14 residues. CDR3 coding DNA: TGCGCCAGCCAAACCGGGACAGGGGTCGGCACCATATATTTT. Protein: CASQTGTGVGTIYF.

The chain is built from TRBV4-2 and TRBJ2-5, with a weak D call TRBD2 (5 bases). The CDR3 has 15 amino acids. In germline, CDR1 is LGHNA, CDR2 YNFKEQ. V was trimmed by 3 bases and J by 0 bases, leaving 11 bases between them. The DNA for the CDR3 is TGTGCCAGCAGCCAGTGGTCGGGGTACCAAGAGACCCAGTACTTC. The encoded protein is CASSQWSGYQETQYF.

The CDR3 bases are TGTGCCAGCAGCCGAACAGGGGCGCACACCATATATTTT. Translation gives CASSRTGAHTIYF. This chain links TRBV12-3 or TRBV12-4 with TRBJ1-3; 7 positions match TRBD1. V dropped 6 bases and J dropped 8; count of bases not matched to a gene: 7. The CDR3 consists of 13 residues.

V gene TRBV7-9 combines with J gene TRBJ2-7; D is unclear. This CDR3 region has 12 residues. The germline gives CDR1 SEHNR, CDR2 FQNEAQ (reference sequence). Trimming removed 8 bases at V and 3 bases at J, with 11 bases between. CDR3 DNA: TGTGCCAGCGGCTCTGGCGGCTACGAGCAGTACTTC. Translated: CASGSGGYEQYF.

The chain has TRBV5-1 and TRBJ2-1, with a tentative D call TRBD2 (6 bases). Germline assignment: CDR1 SGHRS and CDR2 YFSETQ. V was shortened by 6 bases and J by 8 bases, with 24 bases between the two germline ends. There are 16 residues in the CDR3. CDR3: CASTPSGVRKFDEQFF. CDR3 nucleotide sequence: TGCGCCAGCACCCCTTCGGGGGTAAGGAAGTTCGATGAGCAGTTCTTC.

This clone was seen only once. The chain is built from TRBV19 and TRBJ1-2; tentatively, D is TRBD1 (6 bases). Germline values: CDR1 LNHDA, CDR2 SQIVND (reference sequence). CDR3 size: 14 residues. V lost 5 bases, J lost 1 base, and 11 bases lay in between. This CDR3 is CASSLRTVNYGYTF. The CDR3, as DNA: TGTGCCAGTAGTCTCCGGACAGTTAACTATGGCTACACCTTC. The full variable domain, rest sourced from reference TRBV19 and TRBJ1-2, is DGGITQSPKYLFRKEGQNVTLSCEQNLNHDAMYWYRQDPGQGLRLIYYSQIVNDFQKGDIAEGYSVSREKKESFPLTVTSAQKNPTAFYLCASSLRTVNYGYTFGSGTRLTVV.

This clone was recorded once. The J gene is TRBJ1-2, the V gene TRBV7-2, with D possibly matching TRBD1 (5 bases). Looked up from germline, CDR1 is SGHTA and CDR2 is FQGNSA. Trimming pared 4 bases from V and 5 bases from J, leaving 20 bases between. This CDR3 has 16 amino acids. The DNA of the CDR3 is TGTGCCAGCAGCTACCCCGCGGGACGGATCTTATATGGCTACACCTTC. Protein product: CASSYPAGRILYGYTF.

J is TRBJ1-1 and V is TRBV7-9; no reliable D call. Germline CDR1 reads SEHNR; CDR2 reads FQNEAQ (reference sequence). The V gene lost 5 bases and the J gene lost 5 bases, with 9 bases spanning the gap. The CDR3 contains 12 residues. CDR3 coding DNA: TGTGCCAGCAGCACCTCCAGAACTGAAGCTTTCTTT. Its translation is CASSTSRTEAFF.

The chain has TRBV30 and TRBJ1-2, with TRBD1 matching 8 bases. The CDR3 has 14 residues. Per the germline V gene, CDR1 is GTSNPN and CDR2 is SVGIG (reference sequence). V gave up 2 bases and J gave up 4 bases; unmatched junction bases: 6. The CDR3 is CAWSRQGACYGYTF. CDR3 nucleotide sequence: TGTGCCTGGAGTAGGCAGGGGGCCTGCTATGGCTACACCTTC. Variable domain in full (rest from reference TRBV30 and TRBJ1-2): SQTIHQWPATLVQPVGSPLSLECTVEGTSNPNLYWYRQAAGRGLQLLFYSVGIGQISSEVPQNLSASRPQDRQFILSSKKLLLSDSGFYLCAWSRQGACYGYTFGSGTRLTVV.

The rearrangement uses TRBV5-1 and TRBJ1-1; D is unclear. Germline CDR1 reads SGHRS; CDR2 reads YFSETQ. Trimming left V 2 bases short and J 3 bases short, with 11 bases between. The CDR3 loop spans 14 amino acids. Here the CDR3 DNA reads TGCGCCAGCAGCTTCTTCCAAGCGGACACTGAAGCTTTCTTT. Translated, it gives CASSFFQADTEAFF.

The chain employs TRBV2 and TRBJ1-3; D is perhaps TRBD1 (5 bases). The CDR3 is made up of 16 amino acids. Trimming left V 7 bases short and J 4 bases short, with 20 bases between. Looked up from germline, CDR1 is SNHLY and CDR2 is FYNNEI. CDR3 sequence reads: CASTETSGGSGNTIYF. Here the CDR3 DNA reads TGTGCCAGCACCGAAACCAGCGGGGGTTCAGGAAACACCATATATTTT.

The rearrangement joins TRBV3-1 (or the pseudogene TRBV3-2) to TRBJ2-1, with TRBD2 identical over 10 bases. The CDR3 is made up of 17 amino acids. V shed 1 base, J shed 5 bases, and the junction held 8 bases outside the gene matches. Germline V gene data show CDR1 as LGHDT and CDR2 as YNNKEL (reference sequence). The CDR3: CASSQVLLAGVHNEQFF. CDR3 in DNA: TGTGCCAGCAGCCAAGTTCTCCTAGCGGGGGTACACAATGAGCAGTTCTTC.

The chain links TRBV15 to TRBJ1-2; a possible D gene is TRBD1 (6 bases). In germline, CDR1 is LNHNV, CDR2 YYDKDF (reference sequence). This CDR3 region has 14 residues. The V end was cut by 0 bases, the J end by 6 bases, with 11 bases between. DNA of the CDR3: TGTGCCACCAGCAGAGATCAGGGGCTGAATGGCTACACCTTC. Its translation is CATSRDQGLNGYTF.

The V gene is TRBV28, the J gene TRBJ2-3, with a possible D match to TRBD2 (6 bases). The CDR3 contains 15 residues. From germline, CDR1 is MDHEN and CDR2 SYDVKM. V dropped 8 bases and J dropped 5 bases, with 20 bases sitting between them. The DNA of the CDR3 is TGTGCCAGCTCGGTGGACGGGGCCGGGGGAGATACGCAGTATTTT. Its protein is CASSVDGAGGDTQYF.

J is TRBJ2-5 and V is TRBV2, with 11 bases that match TRBD2. CDR1 is SNHLY and CDR2 is FYNNEI in the germline V gene. V was clipped by 4 bases and J by 5 bases; unmatched bases: 3. The CDR3 spans 14 residues. This CDR3 is CASSGASGGETQYF. The DNA of the CDR3 is TGTGCCAGCAGTGGGGCTAGCGGGGGGGAGACCCAGTACTTC. The full variable domain, with the rest looked up from reference TRBV2 and TRBJ2-5, is EPEVTQTPSHQVTQMGQEVILRCVPISNHLYFYWYRQILGQKVEFLVSFYNNEISEKSEIFDDQFSVERPDGSNFTLKIRSTKLEDSAMYFCASSGASGGETQYFGPGTRLLVL.

V is TRBV7-8 and J is TRBJ2-7; D unclear. V was shortened by 4 bases and J by 2 bases, with 12 bases between the two germline ends. This CDR3 has 14 amino acids. In germline, CDR1 is SGHVS, CDR2 FQNEAQ. The CDR3 is CASSSPSFPYEQYF. DNA for the CDR3: TGTGCCAGCAGCTCGCCTAGTTTTCCCTACGAGCAGTACTTC.

V usage is TRBV2 and J usage is TRBJ2-5, with 9 positions matching TRBD2. The trim removed 3 bases at V and 0 bases at J, leaving 8 bases unmatched. Germline CDR1 is SNHLY and CDR2 is FYNNEI. This CDR3 comprises 17 residues. DNA of the CDR3: TGTGCCAGCAGTGATCCAGCGGGGGGCGGGTACCAAGAGACCCAGTACTTC. It codes for CASSDPAGGGYQETQYF.

The table lists this clone with a count of one. V gene TRBV6-2 or TRBV6-3 combines with J gene TRBJ2-7; D gene ambiguous. V was clipped by 6 bases and J by 2 bases, with 14 bases between them. Germline assignment: CDR1 MNHEY and CDR2 SVGEGT. The length of the CDR3 is 14 residues. CDR3 coding DNA: TGTGCCAGCAGCCGGGCCAAGCCCACCTACGAGCAGTACTTC. Amino acid sequence: CASSRAKPTYEQYF.

The chain carries TRBV19 and TRBJ1-5; no reliable D call. V shed 5 bases and J shed 2 bases, with 7 bases lying between them. Germline lookup yields CDR1 LNHDA and CDR2 SQIVND (reference sequence). The CDR3 runs to 13 residues. This CDR3 is CASSEVGNQPQHF. CDR3 DNA sequence: TGTGCCAGTAGTGAGGTAGGCAATCAGCCCCAGCATTTT.

The rearrangement joins TRBV18 to TRBJ1-1; 12 bases align to TRBD1. This CDR3 has 19 amino acids. V gave up 3 bases and J gave up 0 bases; unmatched junction bases: 11. CDR1 and CDR2 (germline): KGHSH, LQKENI. The CDR3 loop reads CASSPVLRGQGALNTEAFF. CDR3 in DNA: TGTGCCAGCTCACCGGTTCTTAGGGGACAGGGGGCCCTGAACACTGAAGCTTTCTTT.

Only a few counts were recorded for this clone. This rearrangement joins TRBV11-2 to TRBJ1-6; D might be TRBD1 (5 bases). Germline V gene data show CDR1 as SGHAT and CDR2 as FQNNGV. With 0 bases removed from V and 10 bases from J, the gap between germline ends came to 16 bases. This CDR3 spans 16 amino acids. This CDR3 is CASSLDGAGGRSPLHF. CDR3 nucleotide sequence: TGTGCCAGCAGCTTAGATGGAGCCGGGGGTAGGTCACCCCTCCACTTT.

The rearrangement uses TRBV24-1 and TRBJ2-1; 10 bases fit TRBD2. V was clipped by 2 bases and J by 6 bases; unmatched bases: 6. The CDR3 totals 16 residues. Germline CDR1 and CDR2: KGHDR and SFDVKD. CDR3 region: CATSDSTSGYSNEQFF. For the CDR3, the DNA is TGTGCCACCAGTGATTCGACTAGCGGGTATAGCAATGAGCAGTTCTTC.

The chain links TRBV3-1 (or the pseudogene TRBV3-2) to TRBJ2-1; a possible D gene is TRBD1 (5 bases). The CDR3 is 15 amino acids. Trimming stripped 2 bases from V and 2 bases from J, with 10 bases between. Germline V gene data show CDR1 as LGHDT and CDR2 as YNNKEL (reference sequence). The CDR3 sequence is CASSQRGPTYNEQFF. In nucleotides, the CDR3 is TGTGCCAGCAGCCAAAGGGGTCCGACCTACAATGAGCAGTTCTTC.

This clone was seen more than once but under ten times. The chain combines TRBV12-3 or TRBV12-4 with TRBJ1-2; a possible D gene is TRBD1 (5 bases). V was cut by 3 bases and J by 4 bases, with 6 bases left in between. This CDR3 region has 12 residues. CDR3 sequence: CASSLGPYGYTF. CDR3 bases: TGTGCCAGCAGTTTGGGGCCCTATGGCTACACCTTC.

The CDR3 is CASSVGLGTEAFF. CDR3 in DNA: TGTGCCAGCAGCGTAGGCCTAGGCACTGAAGCTTTCTTT. The rearrangement joins TRBV11-1 to TRBJ1-1; D gene unclear. Germline CDR1 SGHAT, CDR2 FQDESV (reference sequence). The CDR3 runs to 13 residues. The V end lost 5 bases, the J end lost 4 bases, and 11 bases lay between the germline ends.

The CDR3 coding sequence is TGTGCCAGCAGCGCAACCAGGCAGGGAAGGAATGGCTACACCTTC. Translation gives CASSATRQGRNGYTF. The J gene is TRBJ1-2, the V gene TRBV5-4, with TRBD1 as a possible D gene (5 bases). CDR3 length: 15 residues. Deletions cut 4 bases from V and 6 bases from J, with 19 bases between. Germline V gene lookup returns CDR1 SGHNT and CDR2 YYREEE (reference sequence).